These 19 T cell receptor beta chains were all obtained from the same sample, sequenced in a study of cytomegalovirus exposure and HLA in healthy donors listed by TCRdb under 2017. The library was made by the immunoSEQ multiplex PCR assay. The multiplex PCR relied on a mix of 60 forward primers for TCR Vbeta segments and 13 reverse primers for TCR Jbeta segments. TCRdb re-hosts the immuneACCESS table, in-frame sequences only. Its copies lack some clones; in the studies checked, an unresolved V gene accounts for under half of them, and the cause for the rest is not known. Here the sample has around 200,000 clones; roughly four fifths occur a single time. The top ten hold 10% of the sample. Sequencing was carried out using PBMCs. Source of these receptors: a woman aged 45 to 65 in good health and CMV-seropositive.

The gene calls are TRBV5-1 and TRBJ2-5, with 7 bases matching TRBD1. CDR3 size: 17 residues. Trimming cost V 4 bases and J 1 base; bases outside gene matches: 13. Looked up from germline, CDR1 is SGHRS and CDR2 is YFSETQ. The CDR3 DNA reads TGCGCCAGCAGCCCCGGGACAGCTTGGTTGAGCCAAGAGACCCAGTACTTC. This translates into CASSPGTAWLSQETQYF. Together with reference TRBV5-1 and TRBJ2-5, the CDR3 gives the full variable domain: KAGVTQTPRYLIKTRGQQVTLSCSPISGHRSVSWYQQTPGQGLQFLFEYFSETQRNKGNFPGRFSGRQFSNSRSEMNVSTLELGDSALYLCASSPGTAWLSQETQYFGPGTRLLVL.

In the case of this clone: This CDR3 is also generated by other DNA sequences in the sample. The V and J genes are TRBV5-1 and TRBJ1-3; no clear D gene. Looked up from germline, CDR1 is SGHRS and CDR2 is YFSETQ. V was pared by 0 bases and J by 0 bases, with 4 bases between. The length of the CDR3 is 14 residues. As DNA, the CDR3 is TGCGCCAGCAGCTTGGGGGCCTCTGGAAACACCATATATTTT. Translation gives CASSLGASGNTIYF.

The rearrangement joins TRBV7-3 to TRBJ1-1; TRBD1 is a possible D gene (5 bases). The CDR3 covers 13 residues. CDR1 and CDR2 from the germline V gene are SGHTA and FQGTGA. Trimming pared 2 bases from V and 2 bases from J, leaving 6 bases between. In nucleotides, the CDR3 is TGTGCCAGCAGCTTACAGGGAAACACTGAAGCTTTCTTT. Its translation is CASSLQGNTEAFF.

This chain joins TRBV6-1 and TRBJ1-2; D is ambiguous. Germline loops: CDR1 MNHNS, CDR2 SASEGT. This CDR3 is 15 amino acids long. V was pared by 3 bases and J by 0 bases, with 11 bases between. The CDR3, as DNA: TGTGCCAGCAGTGAGTGGCAGTATACTAACTATGGCTACACCTTC. It specifies CASSEWQYTNYGYTF.

This clone was recorded once. The chain uses TRBV11-2 and TRBJ1-2, with a weak D call TRBD1 (5 bases). This CDR3 has 14 residues. CDR1 is SGHAT and CDR2 is FQNNGV in the germline V gene. V shed 3 bases and J shed 4 bases, with 12 bases lying between them. The CDR3 DNA follows: TGTGCCAGCAGCTTGGAAGGGGCAATCTATGGCTACACCTTC. Amino acid sequence: CASSLEGAIYGYTF.

The chain recombines TRBV2 with TRBJ1-1; 9 positions agree with TRBD1. J was trimmed by 7 bases and V by 5 bases; bases with no gene match: 5. The CDR3 consists of 13 residues. Per germline, CDR1 SNHLY and CDR2 FYNNEI. The CDR3 DNA follows: TGTGCCAGCAGTATCGACAGGGGGGTTGAAGCTTTCTTT. This sequence encodes CASSIDRGVEAFF.

The rearrangement joins TRBV15 to TRBJ1-1; a possible D gene is TRBD1 (5 bases). The CDR3 is 13 amino acids. Germline CDR1 reads LNHNV; CDR2 reads YYDKDF (reference sequence). The V and J ends lost 0 bases and 6 bases respectively, with 8 bases between them. DNA for the CDR3: TGTGCCACCAGCAGAGATGGGGGGGCTGAAGCTTTCTTT. This translates into CATSRDGGAEAFF.

The V and J genes are TRBV7-9 and TRBJ1-1; 8 bases align to TRBD1. Germline V gene data show CDR1 as SEHNR and CDR2 as FQNEAQ (reference sequence). V was pared by 1 base and J by 6 bases, with 13 bases of the junction left unmatched. This CDR3 region has 17 residues. CDR3 region: CASSLVRTGWESAEAFF. As DNA, the CDR3 is TGTGCCAGCAGCTTAGTGCGGACAGGGTGGGAGAGCGCTGAAGCTTTCTTT.

The chain recombines TRBV27 with TRBJ2-3; 14 bases align to TRBD2. CDR1 and CDR2 from the germline V gene are MNHEY and SMNVEV (reference sequence). The CDR3 length is 20 residues. With V trimmed by 5 bases and J by 0 bases, 13 bases remained unmatched. CDR3 in amino acids: CASSPWTSGGNRFSTDTQYF. CDR3 nucleotides: TGTGCCAGCAGTCCGTGGACTAGCGGGGGGAACCGCTTTAGCACAGATACGCAGTATTTT.

The genes are TRBV18 and TRBJ2-1, with TRBD2 matching over 9 bases. Trimming at V came to 1 base and at J to 6 bases, leaving 7 bases not matched to a gene. Per the germline V gene, CDR1 is KGHSH and CDR2 is LQKENI. This CDR3 comprises 16 residues. CDR3 loop: CASSPRSAGGFNEQFF. The CDR3 bases are TGTGCCAGCTCACCACGGTCCGCGGGGGGGTTCAATGAGCAGTTCTTC.

The chain is built from TRBV18 and TRBJ2-3; TRBD2 matches 10 bases. In germline, CDR1 is KGHSH, CDR2 LQKENI. V lost 3 bases, J lost 2 bases, and 5 bases stayed unmatched. This CDR3 has 16 amino acids. The CDR3 bases are TGTGCCAGCTCACCCCTAGCGGGGGCTTACACAGATACGCAGTATTTT. This codes for CASSPLAGAYTDTQYF.

The chain combines TRBV27 with TRBJ1-4; possibly TRBD1 for D (6 bases). V was shortened by 6 bases and J by 0 bases, with 20 bases between the two germline ends. Per germline, CDR1 MNHEY and CDR2 SMNVEV (reference sequence). The CDR3 contains 18 residues. CDR3 in DNA: TGTGCCAGCAGGAGACAGGCGACCCTTCTCGCAACTAATGAAAAACTGTTTTTT. Translated, it gives CASRRQATLLATNEKLFF.

This clone has more than one count but fewer than ten. This chain uses TRBV6-6 with TRBJ1-2; perhaps TRBD1 as D (6 bases). The CDR3 covers 14 residues. V shed 10 bases and J shed 2 bases, with 17 bases lying between them. In germline, CDR1 is MNHNY, CDR2 SVGAGI (reference sequence). CDR3 loop: CAISQGSRNYGYTF. CDR3 coding DNA: TGTGCCATATCGCAGGGGTCTAGGAACTATGGCTACACCTTC.

This chain uses TRBV5-4 with TRBJ2-2; 7 bases are a match to TRBD1. Germline loops: CDR1 SGHNT, CDR2 YYREEE (reference sequence). This CDR3 contains 16 residues. V gave up 6 bases and J gave up 4 bases; unmatched junction bases: 12. The CDR3 sequence is CASTRSRDSTTGELFF. CDR3 coding DNA: TGTGCCAGCACCCGCTCCCGGGACAGCACCACCGGGGAGCTGTTTTTT.

V usage is TRBV4-3 and J usage is TRBJ1-2, with 8 bases identical to TRBD1. Germline assignment: CDR1 LGHNA and CDR2 YSLEER. This CDR3 comprises 13 residues. Unmatched junction bases numbered 2, after V lost 4 bases and J lost 4 bases. The CDR3: CASSLRGPYGYTF. In DNA form, the CDR3 reads TGCGCCAGCAGCCTCAGGGGGCCCTATGGCTACACCTTC.

This clone was seen a few times. This chain connects TRBV5-6 to TRBJ1-1, with a tentative D call TRBD1 (5 bases). Germline CDR1 is SGHDT and CDR2 is YYEEEE. V lost 3 bases and J 0 bases, leaving 15 bases between the germline ends. This CDR3 comprises 16 residues. For the CDR3, the DNA is TGTGCCAGCAGCTCCCGGATTCGGGGGGTGAACACTGAAGCTTTCTTT. Amino acids: CASSSRIRGVNTEAFF. Full variable domain (rest looked up from reference TRBV5-6 and TRBJ1-1): DAGVTQSPTHLIKTRGQQVTLRCSPKSGHDTVSWYQQALGQGPQFIFQYYEEEERQRGNFPDRFSGHQFPNYSSELNVNALLLGDSALYLCASSSRIRGVNTEAFFGQGTRLTVV.

The chain links TRBV7-8 to TRBJ2-3; D gene ambiguous. Trimming cost V 0 bases and J 2 bases, with 12 bases left between them. The CDR3 is made up of 16 amino acids. Germline V gene lookup returns CDR1 SGHVS and CDR2 FQNEAQ. The CDR3 DNA reads as TGTGCCAGCAGCTTAGCCCTCCTAGAGAACACAGATACGCAGTATTTT. Its protein is CASSLALLENTDTQYF. The complete variable domain, with remaining parts taken from reference TRBV7-8 and TRBJ2-3, reads GAGVSQSPRYKVAKRGQDVALRCDPISGHVSLFWYQQALGQGPEFLTYFQNEAQLDKSGLPSDRFFAERPEGSVSTLKIQRTQQEDSAVYLCASSLALLENTDTQYFGPGTRLTVL.

The chain uses TRBV7-2 and TRBJ1-6, with D possibly matching TRBD1 (6 bases). Per the germline V gene, CDR1 is SGHTA and CDR2 is FQGNSA. CDR3 length equals 15 residues. Trimming stripped 1 base from V and 7 bases from J, with 11 bases between. This chain's CDR3 is CASSLVGTPNSPLHF. For the CDR3, the DNA is TGTGCCAGCAGCTTAGTTGGGACACCCAATTCACCCCTCCACTTT.

With regard to this clone: The sample holds other DNA sequences that translate to the same CDR3. The gene calls are TRBV9 and TRBJ1-6; 8 bases agree with TRBD1. CDR1 is SGDLS, CDR2 YYNGEE, per germline. This CDR3 spans 14 amino acids. Losses at the gene ends were 4 bases for V and 7 bases for J; bases not matched to a gene: 4. CDR3 amino acids: CASSYGDRNSPLHF. The CDR3 DNA sequence: TGTGCCAGCAGCTATGGGGACAGGAATTCACCCCTCCACTTT.